The 22 T cell receptor beta chains presented below share a single source sample, sequenced in a study of blood T cells in healthy people across ages. Through a sample-barcoded 5' primer and a J-beta primer mix, a second PCR was run for 7 to 11 cycles. In TCRdb, the 5' RACE reads were re-called with MiXCR into one record per CDR3 protein. The sample includes over 600,000 distinct CDR3 sequences, approximately 21% of them seen just once. The sample consisted of blood. The receptor set was obtained from a man aged 65 to 79 in good health.

The rearrangement joins TRBV6-6 to TRBJ2-7; either TRBD1 or TRBD2 may supply D (5 bases each). This CDR3 spans 13 amino acids. Germline loops: CDR1 MNHNY, CDR2 SVGAGI (reference sequence). The V and J ends lost 8 bases and 1 base respectively, with 12 bases between them. CDR3 sequence reads: CASQSGQSYEQYF. The CDR3 nucleotides are TGTGCCAGCCAATCGGGGCAGTCCTACGAGCAGTACTTC.

Remarks on this clonotype: Germline and junction disagree at one end, which may indicate a read error. The chain carries TRBV12-3 or TRBV12-4 and TRBJ2-5; 14 bases are a match to TRBD2. The CDR3 loop spans 13 amino acids. CDR3 amino acids: CASSWGLAGVVLF. CDR3 nucleotides: TGTGCCAGCAGTTGGGGACTAGCGGGAGTAGTACTCTTC.

This chain joins TRBV3-1 and TRBJ2-1, with 15 bases fitting TRBD2. The V segment lost 4 bases and the J segment 9 bases; nucleotides outside the gene matches: 4. The CDR3 loop spans 15 amino acids. Germline CDR1 reads LGHDT; CDR2 reads YNNKEL (reference sequence). CDR3 residues: CASSLGLAGGPEQFF. As DNA, the CDR3 is TGTGCCAGCAGCCTAGGACTAGCGGGAGGGCCTGAGCAGTTCTTC.

The chain combines TRBV5-1 with TRBJ2-1; 12 bases are a match to TRBD2. From germline, CDR1 is SGHRS and CDR2 YFSETQ. This CDR3 contains 15 residues. V lost 4 bases, J lost 6 bases, and 5 bases stayed unmatched. The CDR3 DNA reads TGCGCCAGCAGCCCTCTAGCGGGAGGGGCCAATGAGCAGTTCTTC. Amino acid sequence: CASSPLAGGANEQFF.

The rearrangement uses TRBV14 and TRBJ1-2; a possible D gene is TRBD1 (5 bases). Trimming took 0 bases from V and 3 from J, leaving 11 bases between them. CDR3 length: 15 amino acids. In germline, CDR1 is SGHDN, CDR2 FVKESK. For the CDR3, the DNA is TGTGCCAGCAGCCAAGAGAACAGGCATTACTATGGCTACACCTTC. Translated: CASSQENRHYYGYTF.

This clonotype was seen only a few times. This rearrangement joins TRBV14 to TRBJ2-3; D may be TRBD1 (5 bases). Between the trimmed V and J ends, which lost 1 base and 2 bases, there was a span of 10 bases. The V gene's germline CDR1 is SGHDN and CDR2 FVKESK. The CDR3 runs 15 residues. The DNA of the CDR3 is TGTGCCAGCAGCCAAGCAGGGTATACCACAGATACGCAGTATTTT. Encoded protein: CASSQAGYTTDTQYF.

This clonotype has a handful of counts. Because the CDR3 is missing its conserved closing phenylalanine or tryptophan, this is likely a read error. The genes are TRBV11-2 and TRBJ2-5; D call uncertain. The CDR3 consists of 15 residues. Trimming shortened V by 2 bases and J by 5 bases, and 15 bases separated the two germline ends. The germline V gene has CDR1 SGHAT and CDR2 FQNNGV. DNA for the CDR3: TGTGCCAGCAGCTTAACCGGCTTTGGAAGGGAGACCCAGTACTCC. Translated, it gives CASSLTGFGRETQYS.

This chain uses TRBV6-1 with TRBJ2-1, with D possibly being TRBD2 (6 bases). CDR3 length: 15 amino acids. V lost 2 bases and J lost 2, with 10 bases in between. Germline V gene data show CDR1 as MNHNS and CDR2 as SASEGT. The CDR3 here is CASSESGVAYNEQFF. The CDR3 bases are TGTGCCAGCAGTGAATCGGGGGTCGCCTACAATGAGCAGTTCTTC.

This sequence joins TRBV20-1 and TRBJ2-3; 11 positions agree with TRBD1. The junction had 12 bases not matched to a gene; V was cut back by 6 bases and J by 4 bases. Per the germline V gene, CDR1 is DFQATT and CDR2 is SNEGSKA (reference sequence). The CDR3 is 16 residues long. The CDR3 bases are TGCAGTGCAAACCGCCGGGACAGGGGGTTCTCAGATACGCAGTATTTT. It is translated as CSANRRDRGFSDTQYF.

The chain employs TRBV3-1 and TRBJ2-5, with a possible D match to TRBD2 (6 bases). The assigned J gene may be wrong: the sequence end matches TRBJ2-1 better. Germline V lookup: CDR1 LGHDT, CDR2 YNNKEL (reference sequence). The CDR3 has 15 residues. CDR3 in DNA: TGTGCCAGCAGCCAAGATTGGGGGGTCGGGAATGAGCAGTTCTTC. Protein product: CASSQDWGVGNEQFF.

This clonotype has a handful of counts. V is TRBV7-9 and J is TRBJ2-1, with TRBD2 matching over 8 bases. Germline V gene lookup returns CDR1 SEHNR and CDR2 FQNEAQ (reference sequence). The J segment lost 12 bases and the V segment lost 4 bases, leaving 14 bases of the junction unmatched. The CDR3 spans 15 residues. The CDR3 DNA reads TGTGCCAGCAGCTCCATAGCGGGAACCAATGAAGGGCAGTTCTTC. Its translation: CASSSIAGTNEGQFF.

This clonotype turned up a few times. The V call is TRBV20-1, the J call TRBJ2-1, with a tentative D call TRBD2 (5 bases). Trimming pared 3 bases from V and 0 bases from J, leaving 21 bases between. Germline V CDR1 and CDR2: DFQATT, SNEGSKA (reference sequence). The CDR3 runs to 18 residues. CDR3 sequence reads: CSARGLDLGGFSYNEQFF. CDR3 nucleotide sequence: TGCAGTGCTAGGGGCCTCGACTTAGGCGGGTTCTCCTACAATGAGCAGTTCTTC.

The rearrangement joins TRBV10-3 to TRBJ2-7, with a possible D match to TRBD2 (5 bases). V was trimmed by 3 bases and J by 6 bases, leaving 15 bases between them. This CDR3 spans 14 amino acids. The germline V gene encodes CDR1 ENHRY and CDR2 SYGVKD. The CDR3 DNA sequence: TGTGCCATCAGTGACGATCTAACTAGTGCCGAGCAGTACTTC. This encodes CAISDDLTSAEQYF.

The chain uses TRBV9 and TRBJ2-2, with a tentative D call TRBD2 (6 bases). This CDR3 contains 15 residues. Per germline, CDR1 SGDLS and CDR2 YYNGEE. With 2 bases removed from V and 2 bases from J, the gap between germline ends came to 10 bases. CDR3 region: CASSVGLLNTGELFF. The CDR3 DNA reads as TGTGCCAGCAGCGTCGGACTACTCAACACCGGGGAGCTGTTTTTT.

The chain uses TRBV7-2 and TRBJ2-5; 8 nucleotides align to TRBD1. The DNA end is a closer match to TRBJ2-1, so the J assignment may be wrong. Germline CDR1 is SGHTA and CDR2 is FQGNSA. The CDR3 runs to 13 residues. This chain's CDR3 is CASSSRTGNEQFF. The CDR3, as DNA: TGTGCCAGCAGCTCTAGGACAGGGAATGAGCAGTTCTTC.

The V gene is TRBV28, the J gene TRBJ2-6; D is perhaps TRBD2 (6 bases). Germline V gene sequence: CDR1 MDHEN, CDR2 SYDVKM. The ends were cut back, 4 bases at V and 2 bases at J, with 12 bases in the middle. This CDR3 is built from 16 residues. The DNA of the CDR3 is TGTGCCAGCAGTTCTCCCGGGGGTACTGGGGCCAACGTCCTGACTTTC. Translated, it gives CASSSPGGTGANVLTF.

The chain uses TRBV18 and TRBJ1-3, with D uncertain. The CDR3 consists of 12 residues. Trimming took off 8 bases at V and 4 bases at J, with 9 bases between the two ends. Germline CDR1 KGHSH, CDR2 LQKENI. The DNA for the CDR3 is TGTGCCAGCCGGGTCCTGGGAAACACCATATATTTT. As protein: CASRVLGNTIYF. Looking up the rest from reference TRBV18 and TRBJ1-3 gives the full variable domain: NAGVMQNPRHLVRRRGQEARLRCSPMKGHSHVYWYRQLPEEGLKFMVYLQKENIIDESGMPKERFSAEFPKEGPSILRIQQVVRGDSAAYFCASRVLGNTIYFGEGSWLTVV.

This clonotype has just a few counts. The J gene is TRBJ2-2, the V gene TRBV12-3 or TRBV12-4; 8 positions agree with TRBD2. The CDR3 sequence is 16 residues long. Trimming took 5 bases from V and 5 from J; bases not matched to a gene: 10. CDR3 protein: CASSGEAGVGTGELFF. Written as DNA, the CDR3 is TGTGCCAGCAGTGGTGAAGCGGGAGTCGGTACCGGGGAGCTGTTTTTT.

The rearrangement joins TRBV20-1 to TRBJ1-1; D may be TRBD1 (5 bases). This CDR3 has 15 residues. Germline V CDR1 and CDR2: DFQATT, SNEGSKA (reference sequence). The V end was cut by 0 bases, the J end by 1 base, with 12 bases between. The chain's CDR3 is CSARDTKGPNTEAFF. In DNA, the CDR3 is TGCAGTGCTAGAGATACCAAGGGGCCGAACACTGAAGCTTTCTTT.

This chain links TRBV28 with TRBJ2-7; D unclear. V was clipped by 2 bases and J by 2 bases, with 7 bases between them. The CDR3 covers 13 residues. Germline V gene data show CDR1 as MDHEN and CDR2 as SYDVKM. The CDR3 is CASSLTSPYEQYF. CDR3 sequence (DNA): TGTGCCAGCAGTTTAACTTCCCCCTACGAGCAGTACTTC.

Points on this clonotype: At one end the junction does not follow the germline gene, possibly because of a read error. The chain has TRBV12-3 or TRBV12-4 and TRBJ2-4; no firm D call. CDR3 length: 15 residues. The CDR3 bases are TGTGCCAGCAGTACAGTGATAGGAGCCAAAAACATTCAGTGCTTC. Encoded protein: CASSTVIGAKNIQCF.

This clonotype was recorded a few times. An end of the junction differs from the germline gene, which may be a read error. The rearrangement joins TRBV20-1 to TRBJ2-5, with 10 bases lining up with TRBD2. The J call may be incorrect, as the DNA end agrees better with TRBJ2-7. The CDR3 is made up of 13 amino acids. Germline V lookup: CDR1 DFQATT, CDR2 SNEGSKA (reference sequence). The CDR3 coding sequence is TGCGGTGCTAGCGGGAGTAAGTTCGACGAGCAGTACTTC. Amino acid sequence: CGASGSKFDEQYF.